The rows below give T cell receptor beta chains drawn from one sample of a study of Ad26.COV2.S vaccination and SARS-CoV-2 variants. TCRdb's table, derived via immunoSEQ multiplex PCR, lists solely in-frame clones and lacks some. The sample includes around 340,000 clones, less than 90% seen only once; the top ten take about 11%. The sample in question was peripheral blood, obtained in a trial of Ad26.COV2.S vaccine versus placebo. These TCRs come from a person between 18 and 60 years old who received the Ad26.COV2.S COVID-19 vaccine or a placebo. CDR3s leave out the opening cysteine and the closing phenylalanine or tryptophan.

cdr3_length v_call cdr3_aa
11 TRBV9 ASSVGRGHGYT
12 TRBV19 ASSMSATNEKLF
14 TRBV28 ASSSRREQGTDTQY
13 TRBV9 ASSVTSDSSYEQY
12 TRBV6-2/TRBV6-3 ASSMAGQNTEAF
10 TRBV2 AGTVSGNTIY
14 TRBV28 ASSTPPQGAKNEQY
12 TRBV6-4 ASSDSPGNSPLH
15 TRBV28 ASSKLRDRLLHNTQY
17 TRBV7-2 ASSLVFSEGSRSNYGYT
11 TRBV18 ASSPPARYEQY
12 TRBV14 ASSHRDRANEQF
11 TRBV19 ASSPGPTGELF
13 TRBV27 ASSPRTGGLYEQY
11 TRBV27 ASTSYGEDEQY
11 TRBV6-4 ASSEFFGDGYT
15 TRBV19 ASSIPPRGLRTGELF
14 TRBV24-1 ATSDWTPREGRLAF
12 TRBV7-9 ASSFITGFRGYT
14 TRBV6-2/TRBV6-3 ASSPPRDYNSYEQY
11 TRBV7-2 ASSLSANYGYT
9 TRBV6-2/TRBV6-3 ASSGLDQQY
11 TRBV29-1 SVEDGPSYGYT
12 TRBV10-3 AISVDSQANVLT
9 TRBV24-1 ATSKANEQY
11 TRBV19 ASRGSSQETQY
12 TRBV20-1 SASQRGGQETQY
11 TRBV7-2 ATRPGAGAEQF
13 TRBV7-2 ASSLRGGGQETQY
14 TRBV7-2 ASSLGDSGVWEPQH
14 TRBV6-1 ASSEALGTVYEKLF
11 TRBV30 AWSEITGNTIY
13 TRBV10-3 AISASADSNQPQH
13 TRBV7-2 ASSLDATSSYEQY
13 TRBV10-3 AISSGQGAYNEQF
16 TRBV5-1 ASSLADRGELRGNEQF
11 TRBV7-2 ASSRPGSGEQF
16 TRBV9 ASSVEGVSGREGNEQF
11 TRBV4-3 ASSQDFNQPQH
13 TRBV5-4 ASRGRVGPYNEQF
17 TRBV10-3 AISEYEAGGPEPYNEQF
12 TRBV28 ASSLSSRVTGYT
11 TRBV19 ASSLISTDTQY
10 TRBV29-1 STEGQGDGYT
14 TRBV19 ASSIEVYRSTDTQY
16 TRBV7-9 ASSLTLKKLAGGETQY
13 TRBV4-2 ASSPATSGYNEQF
13 TRBV4-2 ASSQDLPGNYGYT
10 TRBV19 ASSINRGGYT
11 TRBV28 ASSTTGYDEQY
10 TRBV7-3 ASSEGSDTQY